The next 11 T cell receptor beta chains were all read from a single sample in a study of human T cells and chemical hapten exposure (dated by TCRdb to 2020 to 2022). The time point label for this specimen denotes: patch test 2, 6 weeks after DPC sensitization. What this sample's treatment or condition label stands for: therapeutic diphenylcyclopropenone sensitization with weekly scalp DPC. The library was produced with RACE. The instrument was a NextSeq 500. TCRdb took the public reads, trimmed them with fastp at Q25, ran MiXCR for clone calling and kept in-frame beta chains. Identical CDR3 proteins give one entry, which carries the most common genes and DNA. Present in this sample are around 360,000 distinct CDR3 sequences, around 6% of which were seen just once. 4.5% to 6% of the sample is in the top ten clones. The sequencing used whole blood, collected in connection with sensitization to the hapten diphenylcyclopropenone (DPC). The receptors originated from a young woman with alopecia areata. Some clones in this sample may be carry-over from other donors' samples.

This clonotype was found many times. This rearrangement joins TRBV3-1 to TRBJ2-1; D might be TRBD1 or TRBD2, each matching 5 bases. Trimming shortened V by 0 bases and J by 12 bases, and 15 bases separated the two germline ends. There are 14 residues in the CDR3. From germline, CDR1 is LGHDT and CDR2 YNNKEL (reference sequence). CDR3 sequence: CASSQDRGAFGQFF. The CDR3 nucleotides are TGTGCCAGCAGCCAAGATCGAGGGGCTTTTGGGCAGTTCTTC.

The table lists this clonotype with a few counts. This rearrangement joins TRBV20-1 to TRBJ2-7; TRBD1 aligns across 7 bases. From germline, CDR1 is DFQATT and CDR2 SNEGSKA (reference sequence). The CDR3 loop spans 13 amino acids. The ends lost 4 bases at V and 4 bases at J; junction bases unmatched: 7. CDR3 amino acids: CSAIPGRGYEQYF. CDR3 sequence (DNA): TGCAGTGCTATCCCCGGCAGGGGGTACGAGCAGTACTTC.

This chain joins TRBV7-6 and TRBJ1-5, with D possibly matching TRBD1 (5 bases). CDR3 length equals 13 residues. Trimming left V 4 bases short and J 7 bases short, with 11 bases between. Germline V CDR1 and CDR2: SGHVS, FNYEAQ. In nucleotides, the CDR3 is TGTGCCAGCAGCTACGGGCGGGACCAGCCCCAGCATTTT. It translates to CASSYGRDQPQHF.

The chain combines TRBV12-3 or TRBV12-4 with TRBJ2-7; 7 nucleotides match TRBD1. The CDR3 totals 13 residues. J was trimmed by 7 bases and V by 4 bases; bases with no gene match: 7. CDR3 nucleotides: TGTGCCAGCAGTTCCCGGGACAGAAGAGAGCAGTACTTC. It specifies CASSSRDRREQYF.

Of note for this clonotype: This may arise from a read error, as a much more abundant clone is one base away. The chain has TRBV6-5 and TRBJ1-4, with D unclear. CDR1 and CDR2 from the germline V gene are MNHEY and SVGAGI. Trimming left V 6 bases short and J 0 bases short, with 8 bases between. The CDR3 contains 14 residues. Here the CDR3 reads CASSFVATNEKLFF. CDR3 in DNA: TGTGCCAGCAGCTTCGTCGCAACTAATGAAAAACTGTTTTTT.

This clonotype has a count of ten or more. The chain combines TRBV5-1 with TRBJ1-2, with 8 positions matching TRBD1. CDR3 length equals 15 residues. With V trimmed by 2 bases and J by 0 bases, 3 bases remained unmatched. Germline assignment: CDR1 SGHRS and CDR2 YFSETQ. Here the CDR3 DNA reads TGCGCCAGCAGCTTTAGACAGGGGCCTAACTATGGCTACACCTTC. It translates to CASSFRQGPNYGYTF.

This clonotype was counted many times. The chain employs TRBV18 and TRBJ1-6, with unresolved D. Trimming left V 6 bases short and J 8 bases short, with 8 bases between. Germline values: CDR1 KGHSH, CDR2 LQKENI. This CDR3 spans 12 amino acids. The chain's CDR3 is CASSPGDSPLHF. CDR3 DNA: TGTGCCAGCTCGCCTGGTGATTCACCCCTCCACTTT.

The rearrangement uses TRBV20-1 and TRBJ2-3; D perhaps matches TRBD2 (7 bases). The V end was cut by 1 base, the J end by 6 bases, with 20 bases between. This CDR3 contains 16 residues. Per germline, CDR1 DFQATT and CDR2 SNEGSKA (reference sequence). This CDR3 is CSARGREGGPGDTQYF. The CDR3 DNA is TGCAGTGCTAGAGGCAGGGAGGGGGGGCCTGGCGATACGCAGTATTTT.

This sequence joins TRBV5-1 and TRBJ1-6; 10 bases fit TRBD1. Unmatched junction bases numbered 10, after V lost 4 bases and J lost 9 bases. The CDR3 covers 16 residues. CDR1 and CDR2 from the germline V gene are SGHRS and YFSETQ. Here the CDR3 DNA reads TGCGCCAGCAGCCCGGGGACAGGGGACAAGAGTTCACCCCTCCACTTT. Protein: CASSPGTGDKSSPLHF.

The chain recombines TRBV9 with TRBJ2-5, with TRBD1 identical over 9 bases. Germline V gene sequence: CDR1 SGDLS, CDR2 YYNGEE. The trim removed 3 bases at V and 3 bases at J, leaving 6 bases unmatched. The CDR3 spans 15 residues. Written as DNA, the CDR3 is TGTGCCAGCAGCGCCGCCCGACAGGGGGAAGAGACCCAGTACTTC. Its translation is CASSAARQGEETQYF. Filled out from reference TRBV9 and TRBJ2-5, the complete variable domain reads DSGVTQTPKHLITATGQRVTLRCSPRSGDLSVYWYQQSLDQGLQFLIQYYNGEERAKGNILERFSAQQFPDLHSELNLSSLELGDSALYFCASSAARQGEETQYFGPGTRLLVL.

In regard to this clonotype: A much bigger clone sits one base away, suggesting this may be a read error. The rearrangement joins TRBV4-1 to TRBJ2-5; D is unclear. CDR1 is MGHRA and CDR2 is YSYEKL in the germline V gene. The CDR3 totals 14 residues. The DNA for the CDR3 is TGCGCCAGCAGCCAAGACAGGTACCAAGAGACCCGGTACTTC. It codes for CASSQDRYQETRYF.